The 3 T cell receptor beta chains below all came from one sample that was sequenced in a study of blood T cell repertoires in COVID-19. Clones were read by immunoSEQ multiplex PCR, and TCRdb kept only the in-frame ones, dropping some. The data show about 130,000 clones, over 75% seen once. Sequences were obtained from peripheral blood. Every receptor here comes from a man aged 80 or over with active or convalescent COVID-19.

The chain employs TRBV7-8 and TRBJ2-3, with D tentatively TRBD2 (5 bases). Germline V gene data show CDR1 as SGHVS and CDR2 as FQNEAQ. The V and J ends lost 5 bases and 6 bases respectively, with 9 bases between them. The CDR3 is 12 amino acids. CDR3 sequence reads: CASSPPGDTQYF. CDR3 sequence (DNA): TGTGCCAGCAGCCCCCCGGGGGATACGCAGTATTTT. Supplemented by reference TRBV7-8 and TRBJ2-3, the full variable domain reads GAGVSQSPRYKVAKRGQDVALRCDPISGHVSLFWYQQALGQGPEFLTYFQNEAQLDKSGLPSDRFFAERPEGSVSTLKIQRTQQEDSAVYLCASSPPGDTQYFGPGTRLTVL.

V gene TRBV19 combines with J gene TRBJ2-7, with 10 bases identical to TRBD1. The CDR3 runs 12 residues. CDR1 LNHDA and CDR2 SQIVND come from the germline V gene (reference sequence). J gave up 9 bases and V 5 bases, and 4 bases lay outside the gene matches. The CDR3 coding sequence is TGTGCCAGTAGTGCAGACAGGGGGCGGCAGTACTTC. It specifies CASSADRGRQYF.

The chain couples TRBV5-1 to TRBJ2-3, with 7 bases fitting TRBD2. This CDR3 region has 16 residues. Germline V gene lookup returns CDR1 SGHRS and CDR2 YFSETQ. The V segment lost 2 bases and the J segment 1 base; nucleotides outside the gene matches: 7. CDR3 in amino acids: CASSFRPGGRTDTQYF. The CDR3 DNA reads as TGCGCCAGCAGCTTTAGGCCGGGAGGCCGCACAGATACGCAGTATTTT.